This T cell receptor (beta chain) emerged from a study of lymphopenia after photon versus proton radiotherapy. Broader study findings: Post-nadir diversity loss with photons came from oligoclonal expansion, particularly CD8+ Temra cells.

The repertoire was sequenced with immunoSEQ multiplex PCR; TCRdb's copy has only in-frame clones and lacks some. The repertoire holds 20,000 or so clones, with over 90% as singletons. In the case of this clone: Antigen unknown.

The sequences come from peripheral blood, collected from a patient treated with proton-based radiotherapy. This TCR came from a woman in her 70s with pancreatic cancer. Some clones in this sample may be carry-over from other donors' samples.

The CDR3 DNA reads as TGTGCCAGCAGTTACTACGGGAGCGAGCAGTTCTTC. Amino acids: CASSYYGSEQFF. The chain couples TRBV6-5 to TRBJ2-1; D might be TRBD2 (6 bases). The CDR3 length is 12 residues. Germline V CDR1 and CDR2: MNHEY, SVGAGI. V lost 1 base, J lost 10 bases, and 8 bases lay in between.